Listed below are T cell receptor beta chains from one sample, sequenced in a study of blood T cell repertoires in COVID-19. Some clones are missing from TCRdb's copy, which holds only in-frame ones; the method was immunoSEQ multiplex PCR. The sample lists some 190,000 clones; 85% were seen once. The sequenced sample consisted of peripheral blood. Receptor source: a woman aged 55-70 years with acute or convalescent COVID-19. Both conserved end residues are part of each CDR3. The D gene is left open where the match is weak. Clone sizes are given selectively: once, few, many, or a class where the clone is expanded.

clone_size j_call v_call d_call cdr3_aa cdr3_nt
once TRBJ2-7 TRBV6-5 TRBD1 CASRAGQVSF TGTGCCAGCAGGGCGGGACAGGTTTCCTTC
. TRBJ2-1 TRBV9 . CASSVGLPRDEQFF TGTGCCAGCAGCGTAGGACTGCCGAGGGATGAGCAGTTCTTC
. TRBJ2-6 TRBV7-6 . CASSPSGLTGGANVLTF TGTGCCAGCAGCCCCTCCGGTCTGACGGGAGGGGCCAACGTCCTGACTTTC
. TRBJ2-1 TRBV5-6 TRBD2 CASILAGGAYNEQFF TGTGCCAGCATACTAGCGGGAGGTGCCTACAATGAGCAGTTCTTC
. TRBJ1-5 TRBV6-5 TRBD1 CATSQGGNQPQHF TGTGCCACCTCCCAGGGGGGTAATCAGCCCCAGCATTTT
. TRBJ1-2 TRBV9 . CASSGSARAGFINGYTF TGTGCCAGCAGCGGATCGGCCCGGGCAGGGTTTATTAATGGCTACACCTTC
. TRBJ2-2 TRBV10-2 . CASSVKLNTGELFF TGCGCCAGCAGTGTCAAGCTGAACACCGGGGAGCTGTTTTTT
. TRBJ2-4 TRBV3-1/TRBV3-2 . CASSQARSIQYF TGTGCCAGCAGCCAGGCGAGGTCCATTCAGTACTTC
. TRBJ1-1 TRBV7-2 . CASSPQRTEAFF TGTGCCAGCAGCCCCCAACGGACTGAAGCTTTCTTT
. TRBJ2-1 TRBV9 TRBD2 CASSEIERGFSYNEQFF TGTGCCAGCAGCGAGATTGAGCGGGGGTTCTCCTACAATGAGCAGTTCTTC
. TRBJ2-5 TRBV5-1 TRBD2 CASSTGTSGSAKTQYF TGCGCCAGCAGTACCGGGACTAGCGGGAGTGCGAAGACCCAGTACTTC
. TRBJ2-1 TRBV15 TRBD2 CATSSGGTSQYNEQFF TGTGCCACCAGCTCTGGGGGGACTAGCCAATACAATGAGCAGTTCTTC
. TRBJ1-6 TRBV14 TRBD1 CASSHQDRTGWLYSPLHF TGTGCCAGCAGCCACCAAGATAGGACAGGGTGGCTTTATTCACCCCTCCACTTT
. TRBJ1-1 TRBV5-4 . CASSIDSATEAFF TGTGCCAGCAGTATCGACAGCGCCACTGAAGCTTTCTTT
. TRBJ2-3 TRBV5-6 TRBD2 CASSSTGTGRARDTQYF TGTGCCAGCAGCTCTACCGGGACCGGGAGGGCAAGAGATACGCAGTATTTT
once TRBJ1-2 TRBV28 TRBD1 CASSEGQGDSGYTF TGTGCCAGCAGTGAGGGACAGGGGGACTCTGGCTACACCTTC
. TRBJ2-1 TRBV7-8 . CASSLYRRGASELLNNEQFF TGTGCCAGCAGCTTATATAGACGGGGAGCTAGCGAACTACTCAACAATGAGCAGTTCTTC
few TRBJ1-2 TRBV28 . CASSSGNYGYTF TGTGCCAGCAGTTCGGGGAACTATGGCTACACCTTC
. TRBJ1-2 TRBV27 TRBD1 CASKSGGRGGYTF TGTGCCAGCAAGTCAGGGGGCCGGGGGGGCTACACCTTC
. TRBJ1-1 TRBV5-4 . CASSLGGGTEAFF TGTGCCAGCAGCTTGGGAGGGGGCACTGAAGCTTTCTTT
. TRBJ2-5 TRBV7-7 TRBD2 CASSQTSGRDETQYF TGTGCTAGCAGCCAGACTAGCGGGAGAGATGAGACCCAGTACTTC
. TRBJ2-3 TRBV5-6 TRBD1 CASSVGQGARHSTDTQYF TGTGCCAGCAGCGTGGGACAGGGGGCAAGGCATAGCACAGATACGCAGTATTTT
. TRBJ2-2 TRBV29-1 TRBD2 CSVGAPGRVGGTGELFF TGCAGCGTTGGTGCCCCGGGGAGGGTTGGGGGGACCGGGGAGCTGTTTTTT
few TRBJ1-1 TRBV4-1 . CASSQDPVNTEAFF TGCGCCAGCAGCCAAGACCCGGTGAACACTGAAGCTTTCTTT
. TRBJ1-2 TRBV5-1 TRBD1 CASSTDRGGPYGYTF TGCGCCAGCAGCACGGACAGGGGAGGGCCCTATGGCTACACCTTC
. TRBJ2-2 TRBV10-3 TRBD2 CAISEITSGSGTGELFF TGTGCCATCAGTGAGATAACTAGCGGGAGCGGCACCGGGGAGCTGTTTTTT
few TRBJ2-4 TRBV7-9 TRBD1 CASSLGDRTTGYF TGTGCCAGCAGCTTAGGGGACAGAACTACAGGGTACTTC
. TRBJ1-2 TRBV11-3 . CASSFRNSLGGNYGYTF TGTGCCAGCAGCTTTCGGAACAGCCTCGGAGGGAACTATGGCTACACCTTC
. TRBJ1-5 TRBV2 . CASSDRGVGQPQHF TGTGCCAGCAGTGACAGGGGCGTCGGTCAGCCCCAGCATTTT
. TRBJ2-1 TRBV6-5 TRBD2 CASRTSGSSYNEQFF TGTGCCAGCAGGACTAGCGGGTCCTCCTACAATGAGCAGTTCTTC
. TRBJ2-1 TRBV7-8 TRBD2 CASSLSRLADYNEQFF TGTGCCAGCAGCTTAAGCCGACTAGCGGACTACAATGAGCAGTTCTTC
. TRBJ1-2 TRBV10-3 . CAISVYRSYGYTF TGTGCCATCAGTGTTTACAGGTCCTATGGCTACACCTTC
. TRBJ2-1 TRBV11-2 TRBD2 CASWLVRGRANEQFF TGTGCCAGCTGGTTGGTCCGCGGGAGGGCAAATGAGCAGTTCTTC
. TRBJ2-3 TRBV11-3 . CASSFGAAASSTDTQYF TGTGCCAGCAGCTTTGGGGCAGCCGCATCTAGCACAGATACGCAGTATTTT